Presented here are 8 T cell receptor beta chains from one specimen sequenced in a study of T cell repertoires in cytomegalovirus infection. Each CDR3 protein gets one entry after TCRdb re-called the reads with MiXCR. The sample has more than 350,000 distinct CDR3 sequences; roughly 31% are singletons. The sequencing input was PBMCs. The receptors come from a human donor in good health (CMV status not recorded). Some clones in this sample may be carry-over from other donors' samples.

In its sample, this clonotype was seen once. This sequence joins TRBV5-1 and TRBJ1-1, with 7 bases that match TRBD1. Germline CDR1 reads SGHRS; CDR2 reads YFSETQ. The V and J ends lost 2 bases and 1 base, in that order; junction bases with no gene match: 8. The CDR3 consists of 16 residues. The CDR3 DNA is TGCGCCAGCAGCTTCTTAGCCGGGACAGAGAACACTGAAGCTTTCTTT. This gives the protein CASSFLAGTENTEAFF.

The J gene is TRBJ2-1, the V gene TRBV29-1; TRBD2 matches 13 bases. The CDR3 totals 15 residues. The V gene end was trimmed by 7 bases and the J gene end by 0 bases; junction bases not matched to a gene: 3. Germline CDR1 SQVTM, CDR2 ANQGSEA. CDR3 DNA sequence: TGCAGCGCAGGGACTAGCGGGGACTCCTACAATGAGCAGTTCTTC. This encodes CSAGTSGDSYNEQFF.

This clonotype was detected a few times. The CDR3 protein is CASSGRVGTTYEQYF. The CDR3 coding sequence is TGTGCCAGCAGCGGCCGGGTGGGCACTACCTACGAGCAGTACTTC. The rearrangement joins TRBV11-2 to TRBJ2-7; no firm D call. CDR1 and CDR2 (germline): SGHAT, FQNNGV. The CDR3 contains 15 residues. The ends were cut back, 5 bases at V and 2 bases at J, with 16 bases in the middle. Together with reference TRBV11-2 and TRBJ2-7, the CDR3 gives the full variable domain: EAGVAQSPRYKIIEKRQSVAFWCNPISGHATLYWYQQILGQGPKLLIQFQNNGVVDDSQLPKDRFSAERLKGVDSTLKIQPAKLEDSAVYLCASSGRVGTTYEQYFGPGTRLTVT.

This clonotype was detected a few times. This sequence joins TRBV28 and TRBJ2-1, with no clear D. The germline V gene has CDR1 MDHEN and CDR2 SYDVKM. CDR3 length equals 12 residues. V lost 8 bases and J 9 bases, leaving 14 bases between the germline ends. The CDR3: CASRVGGSEQFF. Here the CDR3 DNA reads TGTGCCAGCCGGGTGGGTGGTAGTGAGCAGTTCTTC.

The table lists this clonotype with many counts. The chain employs TRBV7-3 and TRBJ2-3; 8 positions match TRBD2. The V and J ends lost 1 base and 0 bases, in that order; junction bases with no gene match: 12. The CDR3 runs 19 residues. Germline CDR1 reads SGHTA; CDR2 reads FQGTGA. The CDR3 sequence: CASSLMLGVSGDSTDTQYF. CDR3 DNA sequence: TGTGCCAGCAGCTTAATGCTCGGGGTTAGCGGGGATAGCACAGATACGCAGTATTTT.

The chain is built from TRBV6-5 and TRBJ1-1, with no clear D. Trimming left V 8 bases short and J 6 bases short, with 10 bases between. Germline V gives CDR1 MNHEY, CDR2 SVGAGI. This CDR3 has 11 residues. The CDR3 reads CASVLGSEAFF. The CDR3 region has the DNA TGTGCCAGCGTGCTTGGGTCTGAAGCTTTCTTT.

The V call is TRBV6-1, the J call TRBJ2-1; 9 bases fit TRBD1. The CDR3 totals 13 residues. Germline loops: CDR1 MNHNS, CDR2 SASEGT. The J segment lost 15 bases and the V segment lost 6 bases, leaving 12 bases of the junction unmatched. The DNA of the CDR3 is TGTGCCAGCAGAGGGGGGACAGGGATTGTGGTGTTCTTC. As protein: CASRGGTGIVVFF.

The chain joins TRBV7-8 to TRBJ1-1; tentatively, D is TRBD1 (6 bases). Germline assignment: CDR1 SGHVS and CDR2 FQNEAQ. The germline V and J ends were trimmed by 6 bases and 8 bases, with 19 bases remaining between them. This CDR3 has 14 residues. The CDR3: CASRSDPGVTEAFF. The DNA for the CDR3 is TGTGCCAGCAGATCGGACCCAGGGGTTACGGAAGCTTTCTTT.